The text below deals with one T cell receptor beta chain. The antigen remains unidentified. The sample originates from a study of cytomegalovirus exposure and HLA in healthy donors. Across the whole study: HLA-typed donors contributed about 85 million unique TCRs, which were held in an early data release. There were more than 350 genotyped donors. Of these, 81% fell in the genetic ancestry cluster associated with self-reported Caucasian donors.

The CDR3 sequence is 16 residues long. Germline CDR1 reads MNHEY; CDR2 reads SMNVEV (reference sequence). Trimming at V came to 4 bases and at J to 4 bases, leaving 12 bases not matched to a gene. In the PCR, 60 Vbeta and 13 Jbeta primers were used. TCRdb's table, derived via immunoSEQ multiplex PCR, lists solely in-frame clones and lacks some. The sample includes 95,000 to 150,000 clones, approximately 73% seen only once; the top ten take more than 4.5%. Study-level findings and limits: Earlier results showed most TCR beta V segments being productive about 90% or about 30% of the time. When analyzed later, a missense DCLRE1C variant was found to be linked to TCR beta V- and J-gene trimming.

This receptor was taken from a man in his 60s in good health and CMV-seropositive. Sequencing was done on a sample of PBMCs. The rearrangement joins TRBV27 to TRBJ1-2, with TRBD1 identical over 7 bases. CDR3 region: CASSSTGLRGVYGYTF. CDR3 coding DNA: TGTGCCAGCAGTTCGACAGGGTTACGGGGAGTCTATGGCTACACCTTC.